The present TCR beta chain was sequenced within a study of blood T cell repertoires in COVID-19. Study-wide background: The study drew acute and convalescent COVID-19 samples from the United States, Italy and Spain.

Produced via immunoSEQ multiplex PCR; TCRdb's table is partial and in-frame only. The sample carries about 88,000 clones, around three quarters recorded once. With 1 base clipped from V and 2 bases from J, the junction kept 0 bases outside the gene matches. The CDR3 is 13 amino acids. The V gene's germline CDR1 is SGDLS and CDR2 YYNGEE. The chain is built from TRBV9 and TRBJ2-7; TRBD1 aligns across 7 bases. The source is a woman in her fifties or sixties in a cohort sampled during active or convalescent COVID-19. The sequenced sample consisted of peripheral blood. This chain's CDR3 is CASSVTGAYEQYF. CDR3 DNA sequence: TGTGCCAGCAGCGTAACAGGGGCCTACGAGCAGTACTTC.